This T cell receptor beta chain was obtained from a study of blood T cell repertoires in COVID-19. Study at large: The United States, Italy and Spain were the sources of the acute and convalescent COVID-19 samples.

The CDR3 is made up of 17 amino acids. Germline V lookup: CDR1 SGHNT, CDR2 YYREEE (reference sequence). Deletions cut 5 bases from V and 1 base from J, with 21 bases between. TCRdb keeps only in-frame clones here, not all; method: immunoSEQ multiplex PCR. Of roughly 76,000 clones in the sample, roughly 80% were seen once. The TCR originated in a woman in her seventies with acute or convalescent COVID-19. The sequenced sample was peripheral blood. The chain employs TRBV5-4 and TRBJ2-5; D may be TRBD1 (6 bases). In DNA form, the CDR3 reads TGTGCCAGCAGTCCTCCGTATGAGGCGGACAGCCAAGAGACCCAGTACTTC. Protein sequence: CASSPPYEADSQETQYF.